This note documents a single TCR beta chain sequence. Its antigen is not identified. The sample comes from a study of cytomegalovirus exposure and HLA in healthy donors. Study-wide points: The TCR clusters that emerged in the first cohort tended, a later analysis found, to co-occur in the roughly 120 validation repertoires. Cytomegalovirus association was listed for approximately 150 TCR beta chains. Most observed TCR sequences were rare, whereas some public TCRs were detected in many donors.

Here immunoSEQ multiplex PCR was the method, and the copy in TCRdb shows in-frame clones only, minus some. There are approximately 220,000 clones in the sample; approximately 90% occur only once, and 2.5% to 3% lies in the top ten. The sequencing input was PBMCs. The receptor's source is a man younger than 30 in good health and CMV-seronegative.

The CDR3 nucleotides are TGTGCCAGCAGCCCAAGGACAGGGGGTCTAAACACCATATATTTT. It encodes CASSPRTGGLNTIYF. The chain joins TRBV7-9 to TRBJ1-3; 10 nucleotides align to TRBD1. With 5 bases clipped from V and 6 bases from J, the junction kept 7 bases outside the gene matches. This CDR3 has 15 residues. The germline gives CDR1 SEHNR, CDR2 FQNEAQ (reference sequence). Filled out from reference TRBV7-9 and TRBJ1-3, the complete variable domain reads DTGVSQNPRHKITKRGQNVTFRCDPISEHNRLYWYRQTLGQGPEFLTYFQNEAQLEKSRLLSDRFSAERPKGSFSTLEIQRTEQGDSAMYLCASSPRTGGLNTIYFGEGSWLTVV.